The 18 T cell receptor beta chains below were found in one sample sequenced in a study of blood T cell repertoires in COVID-19. Only in-frame clones appear in the TCRdb table, and some are missing; sequencing was by immunoSEQ multiplex PCR. Here the sample spans some 70,000 clones, approximately 86% being singletons. Sequences were obtained from peripheral blood. The source of these receptors is a woman in her sixties or seventies with acute or convalescent COVID-19.

The chain is built from TRBV5-4 and TRBJ1-4; D is possibly TRBD1 (5 bases). Germline loops: CDR1 SGHNT, CDR2 YYREEE (reference sequence). The CDR3 covers 15 residues. V shed 0 bases and J shed 5 bases, with 11 bases lying between them. The CDR3 sequence is CASSLGGRGNEKLFF. As DNA, the CDR3 is TGTGCCAGCAGCTTGGGGGGTCGGGGGAATGAAAAACTGTTTTTT.

The chain carries TRBV7-9 and TRBJ1-5, with D possibly matching TRBD1 (6 bases). V was clipped by 8 bases and J by 4 bases, with 9 bases between them. Germline-derived CDR1 and CDR2 are SEHNR and FQNEAQ (reference sequence). This CDR3 comprises 12 residues. The CDR3 DNA reads as TGTGCCAGCCGACAGGCTAATCAGCCCCAGCATTTT. Translated, it gives CASRQANQPQHF.

The chain joins TRBV5-1 to TRBJ1-1; perhaps TRBD1 as D (6 bases). V was clipped by 0 bases and J by 3 bases, with 9 bases between them. This CDR3 has 14 amino acids. CDR1 SGHRS and CDR2 YFSETQ come from the germline V gene. The CDR3 DNA is TGCGCCAGCAGCTTGGGACAGGTCGACACTGAAGCTTTCTTT. As protein: CASSLGQVDTEAFF.

The chain has TRBV9 and TRBJ2-2; D possibly corresponds to TRBD1 (6 bases). Germline CDR1 and CDR2: SGDLS and YYNGEE. This CDR3 region has 14 residues. Trimming took 5 bases from V and 3 from J, leaving 11 bases between them. The CDR3 here is CASRSAGDTGELFF. In nucleotides, the CDR3 is TGTGCCAGCAGGTCGGCAGGGGACACCGGGGAGCTGTTTTTT.

This chain connects TRBV30 to TRBJ2-5; tentatively, D is TRBD1 (6 bases). Between the trimmed V and J ends, which lost 4 bases and 3 bases, there was a span of 12 bases. Germline assignment: CDR1 GTSNPN and CDR2 SVGIG (reference sequence). This CDR3 is 13 amino acids long. CDR3 DNA sequence: TGTGCCTGGATGCCGGGACAAGAAGAGACCCAGTACTTC. It encodes CAWMPGQEETQYF. Filled out from reference TRBV30 and TRBJ2-5, the complete variable domain reads SQTIHQWPATLVQPVGSPLSLECTVEGTSNPNLYWYRQAAGRGLQLLFYSVGIGQISSEVPQNLSASRPQDRQFILSSKKLLLSDSGFYLCAWMPGQEETQYFGPGTRLLVL.

The sample holds a few counts of this clone. This rearrangement joins TRBV18 to TRBJ2-7, with D perhaps TRBD2 (5 bases). Trimming pared 4 bases from V and 1 base from J, leaving 8 bases between. The CDR3 has 13 amino acids. Germline-derived CDR1 and CDR2 are KGHSH and LQKENI. The CDR3 spells CASSLDSSYEQYF. DNA of the CDR3: TGTGCCAGCTCACTGGACTCGTCCTACGAGCAGTACTTC.

The V gene is TRBV7-9, the J gene TRBJ1-5; 9 nucleotides align to TRBD1. The CDR3 totals 17 residues. Germline lookup yields CDR1 SEHNR and CDR2 FQNEAQ (reference sequence). The V gene end was trimmed by 2 bases and the J gene end by 1 base; junction bases not matched to a gene: 6. The CDR3 region is CASSLFKGTGSNQPQHF. The CDR3 DNA reads TGTGCCAGCAGCTTATTCAAGGGGACAGGGAGCAATCAGCCCCAGCATTTT.

The genes are TRBV18 and TRBJ2-1; TRBD2 is a possible D gene (6 bases). Germline values: CDR1 KGHSH, CDR2 LQKENI. V was cut by 2 bases and J by 10 bases, with 12 bases left in between. The CDR3 has 13 residues. CDR3 DNA: TGTGCCAGCTCACCATCCCCGACTAGGGAGCAGTTCTTC. It translates to CASSPSPTREQFF.

The chain combines TRBV9 with TRBJ1-5, with a weak D call TRBD1 (6 bases). The germline V gene encodes CDR1 SGDLS and CDR2 YYNGEE. Trimming removed 0 bases from V and 6 bases from J, with 13 bases in between. This CDR3 contains 15 residues. This CDR3 reads CASSVDGGARQPQHF. The CDR3, as DNA: TGTGCCAGCAGCGTAGACGGGGGGGCGCGTCAGCCCCAGCATTTT. Using reference TRBV9 and TRBJ1-5 for the parts outside the CDR3, the full variable domain is DSGVTQTPKHLITATGQRVTLRCSPRSGDLSVYWYQQSLDQGLQFLIQYYNGEERAKGNILERFSAQQFPDLHSELNLSSLELGDSALYFCASSVDGGARQPQHFGDGTRLSIL.

V gene TRBV5-4 combines with J gene TRBJ1-4; 7 positions agree with TRBD1. Per the germline V gene, CDR1 is SGHNT and CDR2 is YYREEE (reference sequence). The trim removed 0 bases at V and 7 bases at J, leaving 6 bases unmatched. There are 15 residues in the CDR3. The CDR3 nucleotides read TGTGCCAGCAGCTTGGCGGCAGGGGGTGTTGAAAAACTGTTTTTT. Protein product: CASSLAAGGVEKLFF.

The genes are TRBV3-1 (or the pseudogene TRBV3-2) and TRBJ2-2; 9 positions match TRBD1. Germline assignment: CDR1 LGHDT and CDR2 YNNKEL (reference sequence). Trimming removed 4 bases from V and 4 bases from J; junction bases left unmatched: 7. CDR3 length equals 16 residues. The CDR3 loop is CASSPRGQGATGELFF. For the CDR3, the DNA is TGTGCCAGCAGCCCGAGGGGACAGGGAGCCACCGGGGAGCTGTTTTTT.

The chain couples TRBV6-1 to TRBJ1-3; D not resolved. The CDR3 covers 14 residues. Between the trimmed V and J ends, which lost 0 bases and 3 bases, there was a span of 6 bases. In germline, CDR1 is MNHNS, CDR2 SASEGT. CDR3 sequence: CASSEAYGGNTIYF. In nucleotides, the CDR3 is TGTGCCAGCAGTGAAGCTTACGGTGGAAACACCATATATTTT.

This chain connects TRBV9 to TRBJ2-5; D is ambiguous. The CDR3 sequence is 14 residues long. V dropped 0 bases and J dropped 4 bases, with 10 bases sitting between them. Looked up from germline, CDR1 is SGDLS and CDR2 is YYNGEE. The CDR3 DNA reads TGTGCCAGCAGCGTAGCGGGTTCGTTAGAGACCCAGTACTTC. This sequence encodes CASSVAGSLETQYF.

The chain carries TRBV6-6 and TRBJ1-4; D possibly corresponds to TRBD1 (6 bases). Trimming took off 5 bases at V and 1 base at J, with 17 bases between the two ends. The germline V gene has CDR1 MNHNY and CDR2 SVGAGI (reference sequence). The CDR3 runs to 17 residues. The CDR3 DNA reads as TGTGCCAGCAGTCCTATGACAGGACTCGGAACTAATGAAAAACTGTTTTTT. It specifies CASSPMTGLGTNEKLFF.

The CDR3 here is CASSPVQTSSGRASYEQYF. In DNA, the CDR3 is TGTGCCAGCTCACCAGTTCAGACTTCTAGCGGGAGGGCCTCTTACGAGCAGTACTTC. The rearrangement uses TRBV18 and TRBJ2-7, with 12 bases lining up with TRBD2. CDR3 length: 19 amino acids. Germline CDR1 is KGHSH and CDR2 is LQKENI. V was pared by 2 bases and J by 4 bases, with 15 bases of the junction left unmatched.

This clone was observed a few times. The chain couples TRBV28 to TRBJ2-7; D is possibly TRBD2 (5 bases). CDR1 is MDHEN and CDR2 is SYDVKM in the germline V gene. V gave up 6 bases and J gave up 4 bases, with 16 bases separating them. This CDR3 is 14 amino acids long. For the CDR3, the DNA is TGTGCCAGCAGACCCGGGAATTATCTTTACGAGCAGTACTTC. It is translated as CASRPGNYLYEQYF.

V gene TRBV7-8 combines with J gene TRBJ2-1; 9 bases line up with TRBD2. The CDR3 contains 17 residues. V lost 5 bases, J lost 4 bases, and 12 bases stayed unmatched. Germline V lookup: CDR1 SGHVS, CDR2 FQNEAQ. The DNA for the CDR3 is TGTGCCAGCAGCACCCGGTCGGGACTAGCCGTATACAATGAGCAGTTCTTC. Translated, it gives CASSTRSGLAVYNEQFF.

The rearrangement joins TRBV27 to TRBJ1-5; 8 bases are shared with TRBD1. V was pared by 5 bases and J by 1 base, with 4 bases of the junction left unmatched. This CDR3 spans 15 amino acids. Germline lookup yields CDR1 MNHEY and CDR2 SMNVEV (reference sequence). Here the CDR3 DNA reads TGTGCCAGCAGTCCAGGGGGCGGGAGCAATCAGCCCCAGCATTTT. This gives the protein CASSPGGGSNQPQHF.